This note documents a single T cell receptor beta chain sequence. The antigen remains undetermined. The CDR3 is 16 residues long. Germline-derived CDR1 and CDR2 are LGHNA and YNFKEQ. V trimming: 8 bases; J trimming: 2 bases; junction bases outside the gene matches: 11. This sample is part of a study of cytomegalovirus exposure and HLA in healthy donors. Study overall: Among about 380 genotyped donors, around 81% fell in the Caucasian-associated ancestry cluster.

With 60 Vbeta and 13 Jbeta primers, the PCR was carried out. The table came from immunoSEQ multiplex PCR; TCRdb's copy has only in-frame clones and leaves some out. The sample includes approximately 210,000 clones, approximately 80% seen only once; the top ten take 10%. Broader study findings: Productive rates of about 90% or about 30% were seen for most TCR beta V segments in an earlier analysis. Upon later analysis, TCR association rates were observed to vary by HLA locus, being highest for DRB1 and lowest for HLA-C.

The sequencing input was PBMCs. The sequence came from a woman in her forties or fifties in good health and CMV-seropositive. This chain joins TRBV4-2 and TRBJ1-4; 7 nucleotides match TRBD1. DNA of the CDR3: TGTGCCAGCGAGGGGGCTTTCATGGGTACTAATGAAAAACTGTTTTTT. It codes for CASEGAFMGTNEKLFF.